The 15 T cell receptor beta chains presented below share a single source sample, sequenced in a study of blood T cells in healthy people across ages. Through a sample-barcoded 5' primer and a J-beta primer mix, a second PCR was run for about 6 to 12 cycles. TCRdb itself ran the 5' RACE reads through MiXCR, one entry per CDR3 protein. Of around 1,800,000 distinct CDR3 sequences detected, about two fifths appear once; the ten largest clones hold more than 20%. Sequenced material: blood. The receptor set was obtained from a human donor in good health.

The rearrangement links TRBV7-9 to TRBJ2-5; weak D call: TRBD1 (5 bases). The CDR3 loop spans 14 amino acids. Deletions cut 5 bases from V and 4 bases from J, with 14 bases between. CDR1 and CDR2 (germline): SEHNR, FQNEAQ (reference sequence). The CDR3 nucleotides read TGTGCCAGCAGCGCCGCTTCAGGGCGAGAGACCCAGTACTTC. This translates into CASSAASGRETQYF.

The sample holds many counts of this clonotype. The rearrangement uses TRBV12-3 or TRBV12-4 and TRBJ1-2; a possible D gene is TRBD1 (5 bases). CDR3 size: 12 residues. V was shortened by 3 bases and J by 8 bases, with 10 bases between the two germline ends. DNA for the CDR3: TGTGCCAGCAGTTTCCCAGGGAGCGGCTACACCTTC. It yields the protein CASSFPGSGYTF.

The V gene is TRBV20-1, the J gene TRBJ1-4, with 7 positions matching TRBD1. Germline values: CDR1 DFQATT, CDR2 SNEGSKA (reference sequence). V trimming: 1 base; J trimming: 7 bases; junction bases outside the gene matches: 21. The length of the CDR3 is 19 residues. The DNA for the CDR3 is TGCAGTGCTAGAGTGGGGACGCAGGGGGAAACGTTCTATGGTGAAAAACTGTTTTTT. This translates into CSARVGTQGETFYGEKLFF.

A few counts support this clonotype. The chain couples TRBV2 to TRBJ2-7, with D perhaps given as TRBD1 or TRBD2 (5 bases each). V was shortened by 6 bases and J by 3 bases, with 18 bases between the two germline ends. The V gene's germline CDR1 is SNHLY and CDR2 FYNNEI. The CDR3 runs 15 residues. CDR3 region: CASRGLTGTSYEQYF. Written as DNA, the CDR3 is TGTGCCAGCAGGGGCCTAACCGGGACGAGCTACGAGCAGTACTTC.

The CDR3: CSATGYYEQYF. CDR3 in DNA: TGCAGTGCTACGGGATACTACGAGCAGTACTTC. The chain links TRBV20-1 to TRBJ2-4, with D tentatively TRBD2 (5 bases). The J call may be incorrect, as the DNA end agrees better with TRBJ2-7. The CDR3 spans 11 residues. Germline loops: CDR1 DFQATT, CDR2 SNEGSKA (reference sequence).

This clonotype was observed a few times. The chain employs TRBV11-3 and TRBJ2-3, with D possibly TRBD1 on 6 matching bases. Germline V gene data show CDR1 as SGHNT and CDR2 as YENEEA. With 5 bases removed from V and 4 bases from J, the gap between germline ends came to 13 bases. The CDR3 spans 14 residues. The CDR3 is CASSLADSSDTQYF. Written as DNA, the CDR3 is TGTGCCAGCAGCCTTGCGGACAGTTCAGATACGCAGTATTTT.

Worth noting for this clonotype: Germline and junction disagree at one end, which may indicate a read error. The rearrangement links TRBV10-3 to TRBJ2-7, with D perhaps TRBD1 (6 bases). CDR3 length: 13 amino acids. Germline-derived CDR1 and CDR2 are ENHRY and SYGVKD. CDR3 protein: CAIRGTGVYEQYF. Written as DNA, the CDR3 is TGCGCCATCAGGGGAACCGGTGTTTACGAGCAGTACTTC.

The chain carries TRBV27 and TRBJ2-4; TRBD1 might be the D (5 bases). The DNA end favors TRBJ2-7, so the J call may be wrong. Germline assignment: CDR1 MNHEY and CDR2 SMNVEV (reference sequence). The CDR3 is 13 residues long. CDR3 coding DNA: TGTGCCAGCAGAATCGGTGGGGCATACGAGCAGTACTTC. Protein: CASRIGGAYEQYF.

This clonotype was seen a few times. An end of the junction does not agree with germline; a read error may underlie this. In DNA, the CDR3 is TGTGCCAGCAGTGAATTACAGGGTACCGGCGGGGAGCCGTTTTTT. Residues: CASSELQGTGGEPFF. The V and J genes are TRBV6-1 and TRBJ2-2; perhaps D is TRBD1 or TRBD2 (6 bases each). The CDR3 runs to 15 residues. Germline CDR1 reads MNHNS; CDR2 reads SASEGT.

This clonotype appeared a few times. CDR3 loop: CSASLGTSGAYEQYF. The CDR3 DNA is TGCAGTGCTAGCCTGGGGACTAGCGGGGCCTACGAGCAGTACTTC. The V call is TRBV20-1, the J call TRBJ2-7, with 13 bases aligning to TRBD2. The length of the CDR3 is 15 residues. V lost 3 bases, J lost 2 bases, and 4 bases stayed unmatched. Germline V lookup: CDR1 DFQATT, CDR2 SNEGSKA (reference sequence).

The gene calls are TRBV12-3 or TRBV12-4 and TRBJ2-3; D remains ambiguous. The V end lost 1 base, the J end lost 1 base, and 15 bases lay between the germline ends. This CDR3 spans 17 amino acids. The DNA of the CDR3 is TGTGCCAGCAGTTTAGGTGTGTTGGGCACCGGCACAGATACGCAGTATTTT. It yields the protein CASSLGVLGTGTDTQYF.

The table lists this clonotype with a few counts. The V gene is TRBV4-3, the J gene TRBJ2-7; D is possibly TRBD1 (6 bases). The CDR3 covers 15 residues. The germline CDR1 and CDR2 sequences are LGHNA and YSLEER. Between the trimmed V and J ends, which lost 2 bases and 0 bases, there was a span of 11 bases. CDR3 residues: CASSQLTGNSYEQYF. The CDR3 DNA is TGCGCCAGCAGCCAACTCACAGGGAACTCCTACGAGCAGTACTTC.

V gene TRBV4-1 combines with J gene TRBJ2-5; TRBD2 agrees at 12 bases. Unmatched junction bases numbered 8, after V lost 7 bases and J lost 2 bases. The V gene's germline CDR1 is MGHRA and CDR2 YSYEKL. There are 16 residues in the CDR3. CDR3 protein: CASKASGGAGQETQYF. CDR3 bases: TGCGCCAGCAAGGCTAGCGGGGGGGCCGGGCAAGAGACCCAGTACTTC.

This clonotype showed up many times. The chain employs TRBV6-2 or TRBV6-3 and TRBJ2-1, with 10 bases aligning to TRBD2. Per the germline V gene, CDR1 is MNHEY and CDR2 is SVGEGT. After removal of 3 bases from V and 3 bases from J, the junction contained 2 bases not matched to a gene. The CDR3 sequence is 15 residues long. The CDR3 protein is CASSYSGGLYNEQFF. CDR3 bases: TGTGCCAGCAGTTATAGCGGGGGGCTCTACAATGAGCAGTTCTTC.

This clonotype was picked up a small number of times. V usage is TRBV20-1 and J usage is TRBJ2-7; D is ambiguous. V was cut by 5 bases and J by 0 bases, with 14 bases left in between. This CDR3 is built from 14 residues. The germline V gene has CDR1 DFQATT and CDR2 SNEGSKA (reference sequence). CDR3 DNA: TGCAGTGCTTCCGAACCGACACCCTCCTACGAGCAGTACTTC. It encodes CSASEPTPSYEQYF.